These 27 T cell receptor beta chains originate from one sample sequenced in a study of Ad26.COV2.S vaccination and SARS-CoV-2 variants. Produced via immunoSEQ multiplex PCR; TCRdb's table is partial and in-frame only. The sample has under 550,000 clones, more than 80% seen once; the top ten hold 12%. The treatment was: some 19 received Ad26.COV2.S at low or high dose, single or two shots; about 5 received placebo; per-sample allocation not given. Sampling was performed 63 days after the first vaccine or placebo injection. The starting material was peripheral blood, obtained in a trial of Ad26.COV2.S vaccine versus placebo. Source of these receptors: a person between 18 and 65 years old who received the Ad26.COV2.S COVID-19 vaccine or a placebo.

This rearrangement joins TRBV4-3 to TRBJ2-5; TRBD2 matches at 8 bases. V lost 1 base to trimming and J lost 4 bases; unmatched junction nucleotides: 11. The CDR3 totals 17 residues. CDR1 LGHNA and CDR2 YSLEER come from the germline V gene. The DNA for the CDR3 is TGCGCCAGCAGCCAAGTATTAGCGGGGTTTATTGGAGAGACCCAGTACTTC. Its protein product is CASSQVLAGFIGETQYF.

The chain carries TRBV6-5 and TRBJ2-5; D perhaps matches TRBD1 (7 bases). The CDR3 has 14 residues. CDR1 is MNHEY, CDR2 SVGAGI, per germline. V lost 0 bases, J lost 5 bases, and 10 bases lay in between. The CDR3 loop is CASSYSPGGETQYF. CDR3 DNA: TGTGCCAGCAGTTACTCTCCAGGGGGGGAGACCCAGTACTTC.

The gene calls are TRBV7-6 and TRBJ2-7; D remains unclear. Germline V gene sequence: CDR1 SGHVS, CDR2 FNYEAQ. Between the trimmed V and J ends, which lost 5 bases and 0 bases, there was a span of 14 bases. CDR3 length equals 15 residues. The CDR3 region is CASSPPLTGSYEQYF. In DNA form, the CDR3 reads TGTGCCAGCAGCCCCCCCTTGACGGGCTCCTACGAGCAGTACTTC.

J is TRBJ2-1 and V is TRBV5-5; possibly TRBD1 for D (6 bases). The CDR3 extends over 14 amino acids. With 4 bases removed from V and 4 bases from J, the gap between germline ends came to 12 bases. CDR1 is SGHKS, CDR2 YYEKEE, per germline (reference sequence). The CDR3 reads CASSHSTGYNEQFF. CDR3 nucleotides: TGTGCCAGCAGCCATTCCACAGGGTACAATGAGCAGTTCTTC. Filled out from reference TRBV5-5 and TRBJ2-1, the complete variable domain reads DAGVTQSPTHLIKTRGQQVTLRCSPISGHKSVSWYQQVLGQGPQFIFQYYEKEERGRGNFPDRFSARQFPNYSSELNVNALLLGDSALYLCASSHSTGYNEQFFGPGTRLTVL.

This clone came up a few times. The chain couples TRBV2 to TRBJ2-2, with D unresolved. The CDR3 covers 13 residues. Germline CDR1 reads SNHLY; CDR2 reads FYNNEI. The CDR3 is CATSILRRGELFF. CDR3 sequence (DNA): TGTGCAACCAGCATTCTGAGACGCGGGGAGCTGTTTTTT.

The chain joins TRBV7-6 to TRBJ2-7; 7 bases align to TRBD2. The CDR3 is made up of 15 amino acids. Trimming cost V 0 bases and J 4 bases; bases outside gene matches: 6. Germline CDR1 is SGHVS and CDR2 is FNYEAQ. The CDR3, as DNA: TGTGCCAGCAGCTTAGCGCTTGCTAGCGGTTACGAGCAGTACTTC. Translation gives CASSLALASGYEQYF.

The rearrangement uses TRBV28 and TRBJ1-1; D is unclear. Trimming cost V 2 bases and J 6 bases, with 10 bases left between them. CDR3 size: 13 residues. Germline V lookup: CDR1 MDHEN, CDR2 SYDVKM. The CDR3 is CASSLRQASEAFF. Here the CDR3 DNA reads TGTGCCAGCAGTTTACGGCAGGCCTCTGAAGCTTTCTTT.

The chain joins TRBV27 to TRBJ2-7; 8 nucleotides match TRBD1. The CDR3 extends over 13 amino acids. The J segment lost 3 bases and the V segment lost 10 bases, leaving 8 bases of the junction unmatched. Germline lookup yields CDR1 MNHEY and CDR2 SMNVEV (reference sequence). The CDR3 here is CATSTGEIYEQYF. For the CDR3, the DNA is TGTGCCACCTCGACAGGGGAGATCTACGAGCAGTACTTC.

The chain uses TRBV6-2 or TRBV6-3 and TRBJ1-1; D is undetermined. CDR1 MNHEY and CDR2 SVGEGT come from the germline V gene. Trimming cost V 5 bases and J 0 bases, with 13 bases left between them. The length of the CDR3 is 15 residues. CDR3 coding DNA: TGTGCCAGCAGTCCGCGCTCCTATATGAACACTGAAGCTTTCTTT. Its protein is CASSPRSYMNTEAFF.

The chain employs TRBV28 and TRBJ1-1; no definite D call. The V gene lost 6 bases and the J gene lost 10 bases, with 15 bases spanning the gap. Germline V gene lookup returns CDR1 MDHEN and CDR2 SYDVKM. The CDR3 is made up of 12 amino acids. The CDR3 spells CASSRTALAAFF. As DNA, the CDR3 is TGTGCCAGCAGCCGTACAGCGCTGGCAGCTTTCTTT.

CDR3: CASSVGGSGNEQYF. For the CDR3, the DNA is TGTGCCAGCAGCGTGGGGGGGTCCGGAAACGAGCAGTACTTC. The rearrangement joins TRBV9 to TRBJ2-7; 7 positions agree with TRBD2. Trimming cost V 2 bases and J 5 bases; bases outside gene matches: 7. The CDR3 consists of 14 residues. CDR1 SGDLS and CDR2 YYNGEE come from the germline V gene.

This sequence joins TRBV19 and TRBJ2-3; TRBD2 matches at 8 bases. The CDR3 is 14 amino acids. J lost 3 bases, V lost 6 bases, and 5 bases had no gene match. Looked up from germline, CDR1 is LNHDA and CDR2 is SQIVND (reference sequence). CDR3 bases: TGTGCCAGTAGAGCGGGAGCAGGGACAGATACGCAGTATTTT. The encoded protein is CASRAGAGTDTQYF.

Notes on this clone: The same CDR3 also results from other DNA sequences found in this sample. This rearrangement joins TRBV18 to TRBJ2-5; 9 nucleotides line up with TRBD2. The CDR3 runs 14 residues. CDR1 is KGHSH and CDR2 is LQKENI in the germline V gene. V shed 6 bases, J shed 5 bases, and the junction held 7 bases outside the gene matches. The CDR3 loop is CASSPISGSETQYF. CDR3 coding DNA: TGTGCCAGCTCGCCTATTAGCGGGAGTGAGACCCAGTACTTC.

DNA of the CDR3: TGTGCCAGCAGTTTATCGGCCGGCCCCCGCCCTCAGTACTTC. Translating gives CASSLSAGPRPQYF. V is TRBV28 and J is TRBJ2-4; the D is unclear. The germline gives CDR1 MDHEN, CDR2 SYDVKM. The CDR3 spans 14 residues. V lost 1 base, J lost 12 bases, and 16 bases lay in between. Full variable domain (remainder filled in from reference TRBV28 and TRBJ2-4): DVKVTQSSRYLVKRTGEKVFLECVQDMDHENMFWYRQDPGLGLRLIYFSYDVKMKEKGDIPEGYSVSREKKERFSLILESASTNQTSMYLCASSLSAGPRPQYFGAGTRLSVL.

The chain carries TRBV18 and TRBJ2-7; 7 positions agree with TRBD2. CDR1 KGHSH and CDR2 LQKENI come from the germline V gene. This CDR3 comprises 14 residues. V dropped 0 bases and J dropped 6; count of bases not matched to a gene: 5. This CDR3 is CASSPPGGRGEQYF. DNA for the CDR3: TGTGCCAGCTCACCACCGGGCGGGAGAGGCGAGCAGTACTTC.

This rearrangement joins TRBV27 to TRBJ1-3; no clear D. This CDR3 is 17 amino acids long. V shed 5 bases and J shed 0 bases, with 17 bases lying between them. CDR1 and CDR2 (germline): MNHEY, SMNVEV (reference sequence). CDR3 amino acids: CASSVSFPALSGNTIYF. The CDR3 coding sequence is TGTGCCAGCAGTGTTTCATTTCCAGCACTCTCTGGAAACACCATATATTTT.

The genes are TRBV9 and TRBJ1-1; weak D call: TRBD1 (5 bases). The CDR3 contains 15 residues. The germline CDR1 and CDR2 sequences are SGDLS and YYNGEE. V gave up 4 bases and J gave up 1 base, with 14 bases separating them. The CDR3 nucleotides are TGTGCCAGCAGCCCCGGGACCCTGGGGAACACTGAAGCTTTCTTT. It yields the protein CASSPGTLGNTEAFF.

This chain uses TRBV28 with TRBJ2-7, with TRBD1 identical over 8 bases. The V and J ends lost 6 bases and 3 bases, in that order; junction bases with no gene match: 4. The germline V gene encodes CDR1 MDHEN and CDR2 SYDVKM. The CDR3 sequence is 13 residues long. CDR3 in amino acids: CASRDREFYEQYF. The CDR3 nucleotides are TGTGCCAGCAGGGACAGGGAATTCTACGAGCAGTACTTC.

The rearrangement uses TRBV7-3 and TRBJ1-1; D unclear. V was trimmed by 0 bases and J by 1 base, leaving 3 bases between them. The germline gives CDR1 SGHTA, CDR2 FQGTGA. CDR3 size: 13 residues. DNA of the CDR3: TGTGCCAGCAGCTTAACAGCGAACACTGAAGCTTTCTTT. This sequence encodes CASSLTANTEAFF.

The chain is built from TRBV3-1 (or the pseudogene TRBV3-2) and TRBJ2-5, with a tentative D call TRBD1 (6 bases). V was clipped by 0 bases and J by 9 bases, with 11 bases between them. This CDR3 spans 13 amino acids. Germline V gene data show CDR1 as LGHDT and CDR2 as YNNKEL (reference sequence). The CDR3 DNA sequence: TGTGCCAGCAGCCAAGAGTTCTCAGGGGCCCAGTACTTC. It codes for CASSQEFSGAQYF.

The chain couples TRBV6-2 or TRBV6-3 to TRBJ2-7; 9 bases align to TRBD2. The CDR3 is made up of 13 amino acids. The trim removed 5 bases at V and 3 bases at J, leaving 2 bases unmatched. Germline V lookup: CDR1 MNHEY, CDR2 SVGEGT. CDR3 residues: CASSLAGYYEQYF. The DNA for the CDR3 is TGTGCCAGCAGTCTAGCGGGGTACTACGAGCAGTACTTC.

This clone is a singleton in its sample. CDR3 nucleotide sequence: TGTGCTAGTGGTTTGGTACGGGGAATGGGGAGTGAAAAACTGTTTTTT. This sequence encodes CASGLVRGMGSEKLFF. The rearrangement links TRBV12-5 to TRBJ1-4, with D unclear. This CDR3 is 16 amino acids long. Germline loops: CDR1 LGHNT, CDR2 FRNRAP. Trimming took off 0 bases at V and 7 bases at J, with 15 bases between the two ends.

The V call is TRBV27, the J call TRBJ1-1; TRBD1 matches at 9 bases. The ends lost 4 bases at V and 5 bases at J; junction bases unmatched: 5. CDR3 length equals 14 residues. CDR1 is MNHEY, CDR2 SMNVEV, per germline (reference sequence). This CDR3 is CASSWTGDFTEAFF. The CDR3 DNA reads as TGTGCCAGCAGTTGGACAGGGGATTTTACTGAAGCTTTCTTT.

V is TRBV24-1 and J is TRBJ1-1; D is possibly TRBD1 (6 bases). V was trimmed by 3 bases and J by 3 bases, leaving 10 bases between them. Germline loops: CDR1 KGHDR, CDR2 SFDVKD. This CDR3 spans 14 amino acids. CDR3 in amino acids: CATSDGGPDTEAFF. The CDR3 DNA reads as TGTGCCACCAGTGATGGGGGCCCGGACACTGAAGCTTTCTTT.

The rearrangement joins TRBV6-2 or TRBV6-3 to TRBJ2-7; 8 bases align to TRBD1. Germline loops: CDR1 MNHEY, CDR2 SVGEGT. This CDR3 spans 14 amino acids. The V and J ends lost 4 bases and 5 bases, in that order; junction bases with no gene match: 7. The CDR3 protein is CASSSPGQVHEQYF. The CDR3 DNA reads as TGTGCCAGCAGTTCACCGGGACAGGTTCACGAGCAGTACTTC.

The V gene is TRBV6-5, the J gene TRBJ2-6, with a tentative D call TRBD2 (6 bases). With 4 bases removed from V and 0 bases from J, the gap between germline ends came to 7 bases. From germline, CDR1 is MNHEY and CDR2 SVGAGI. The CDR3 length is 15 residues. CDR3 sequence reads: CASSSGDSGANVLTF. The CDR3 nucleotides read TGTGCCAGCAGTTCGGGGGACTCTGGGGCCAACGTCCTGACTTTC.

This chain uses TRBV6-5 with TRBJ1-1; D might be TRBD1 (5 bases). V was pared by 5 bases and J by 0 bases, with 13 bases between. Germline V gene sequence: CDR1 MNHEY, CDR2 SVGAGI. This CDR3 has 15 amino acids. The CDR3 DNA follows: TGTGCCAGCAGTCCGCCGGGACGGATGAACACTGAAGCTTTCTTT. This translates into CASSPPGRMNTEAFF.